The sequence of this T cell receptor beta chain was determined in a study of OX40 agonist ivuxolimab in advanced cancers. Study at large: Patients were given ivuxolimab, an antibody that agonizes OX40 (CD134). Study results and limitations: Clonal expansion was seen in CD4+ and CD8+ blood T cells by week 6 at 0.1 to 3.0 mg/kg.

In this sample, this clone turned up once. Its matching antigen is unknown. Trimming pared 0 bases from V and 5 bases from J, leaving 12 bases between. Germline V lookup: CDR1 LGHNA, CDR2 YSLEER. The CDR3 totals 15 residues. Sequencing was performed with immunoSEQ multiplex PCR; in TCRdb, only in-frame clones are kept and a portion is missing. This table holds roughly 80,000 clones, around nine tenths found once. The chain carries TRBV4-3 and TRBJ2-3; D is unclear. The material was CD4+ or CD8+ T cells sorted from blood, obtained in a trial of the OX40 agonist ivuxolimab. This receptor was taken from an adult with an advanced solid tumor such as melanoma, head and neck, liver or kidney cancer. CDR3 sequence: CASSQDKPGGDTQYF. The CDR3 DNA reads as TGCGCCAGCAGCCAAGACAAACCGGGCGGAGATACGCAGTATTTT.